These T cell receptor beta chains were read from a single sample in a study of T cells in localized non-small cell lung cancer. The assay was immunoSEQ multiplex PCR, and TCRdb's table has in-frame clones only and misses some. The sample includes about 2,200 clones, 30% to 45% seen only once; the top ten take more than 8%. The sequencing used normal lung tissue next to the tumor, collected before any cancer treatment. Receptors were obtained from a female donor older than 55 with stage I squamous cell lung carcinoma. Both conserved end residues are part of each CDR3. The D gene is left open where the match is weak. Rows give clone size only sometimes, using once, few, many, or a class for an expanded clone.

large,TRBJ2-1,TRBD1,15,TRBV29-1,CSVEIWDSSYNEQFF,TGCAGCGTTGAAATCTGGGACAGCTCCTACAATGAGCAGTTCTTC
NA,TRBJ1-1,NA,13,TRBV30,CAWSLLAGSEAFF,TGTGCCTGGAGCCTCCTGGCGGGGAGTGAAGCTTTCTTT
few,TRBJ2-3,TRBD2,17,TRBV2,CASPGGASGSGADTQYF,TGTGCCAGCCCCGGGGGCGCTAGCGGGAGTGGCGCAGATACGCAGTATTTT
NA,TRBJ1-2,TRBD1,14,TRBV28,CASNPGGTVYGYTF,TGTGCCAGCAATCCGGGCGGGACAGTCTATGGCTACACCTTC
NA,TRBJ1-6,NA,13,TRBV9,CASSVDRGSPLHF,TGTGCCAGCAGCGTAGATCGAGGTTCACCCCTCCACTTT
few,TRBJ1-2,NA,15,TRBV5-1,CASSLGYQGNNGYTF,TGCGCCAGCAGCCTGGGGTATCAGGGGAATAATGGCTACACCTTC
NA,TRBJ1-1,NA,13,TRBV6-8,CASNGLGNTEAFF,TGTGCCAGCAATGGACTGGGGAACACTGAAGCTTTCTTT
NA,TRBJ1-4,NA,17,TRBV11-3,CASSPSLRQALGEKLFF,TGTGCCAGCAGCCCCTCACTTAGACAGGCCCTTGGGGAAAAACTGTTTTTT
NA,TRBJ2-7,TRBD2,15,TRBV6-8,CASKTSGNLMSEQYF,TGTGCCAGCAAGACTAGCGGGAACCTTATGAGTGAGCAGTACTTC
few,TRBJ1-3,TRBD1,17,TRBV7-6,CASSLGGTGFVGNTIYF,TGTGCCAGCAGCTTAGGGGGGACAGGGTTCGTGGGAAACACCATATATTTT
NA,TRBJ2-3,NA,12,TRBV18,CASSLSRDTQYF,TGTGCCAGCTCACTCTCCAGGGATACGCAGTATTTT
NA,TRBJ1-2,NA,16,TRBV28,CASSRLGARANYGYTF,TGTGCCAGCAGTAGACTGGGGGCTCGAGCTAACTATGGCTACACCTTC
NA,TRBJ2-5,TRBD2,15,TRBV9,CASSSSGSGLETQYF,TGTGCCAGCAGCTCTAGCGGGAGTGGGTTGGAGACCCAGTACTTC
NA,TRBJ2-7,NA,12,TRBV19,CASSMMGNEQYF,TGTGCCAGTAGTATGATGGGCAACGAGCAGTACTTC
NA,TRBJ2-7,TRBD1,13,TRBV10-2,CASSSGQGLEQYF,TGCGCCAGCAGCTCGGGACAGGGGTTGGAGCAGTACTTC
NA,TRBJ2-6,NA,15,TRBV9,CASSAGVAGANVLTF,TGTGCCAGCAGCGCGGGAGTAGCTGGGGCCAACGTCCTGACTTTC
few,TRBJ1-3,TRBD1,15,TRBV18,CASSPGTGAGNTIYF,TGTGCCAGTTCACCTGGGACAGGGGCTGGAAACACCATATATTTT
few,TRBJ1-4,NA,15,TRBV4-1,CASSQGLGEGEKLFF,TGCGCCAGCAGCCAAGGTCTAGGGGAAGGGGAAAAACTGTTTTTT
few,TRBJ2-5,TRBD1,13,TRBV9,CASSSRQGETQYF,TGTGCCAGCAGCTCTCGACAGGGAGAGACCCAGTACTTC
large,TRBJ2-2,NA,13,TRBV14,CASSQRGNGELFF,TGTGCCAGCAGCCAAAGGGGAAACGGGGAGCTGTTTTTT
once,TRBJ2-1,TRBD2,16,TRBV19,CASSRTSGSSYNEQFF,TGTGCCAGTAGTAGGACTAGCGGGAGCTCCTACAATGAGCAGTTCTTC
NA,TRBJ2-6,NA,12,TRBV29-1,CSVLSGPGVLTF,TGCAGCGTTCTATCGGGTCCCGGCGTCCTGACTTTC
few,TRBJ1-5,NA,15,TRBV11-3,CASSPRGRGNQPQHF,TGTGCCAGCAGCCCCCGGGGACGAGGAAATCAGCCCCAGCATTTT
NA,TRBJ1-2,NA,16,TRBV6-8,CASSYVPQWGIGGYTF,TGTGCCAGCAGTTACGTCCCACAATGGGGGATCGGTGGCTACACCTTC